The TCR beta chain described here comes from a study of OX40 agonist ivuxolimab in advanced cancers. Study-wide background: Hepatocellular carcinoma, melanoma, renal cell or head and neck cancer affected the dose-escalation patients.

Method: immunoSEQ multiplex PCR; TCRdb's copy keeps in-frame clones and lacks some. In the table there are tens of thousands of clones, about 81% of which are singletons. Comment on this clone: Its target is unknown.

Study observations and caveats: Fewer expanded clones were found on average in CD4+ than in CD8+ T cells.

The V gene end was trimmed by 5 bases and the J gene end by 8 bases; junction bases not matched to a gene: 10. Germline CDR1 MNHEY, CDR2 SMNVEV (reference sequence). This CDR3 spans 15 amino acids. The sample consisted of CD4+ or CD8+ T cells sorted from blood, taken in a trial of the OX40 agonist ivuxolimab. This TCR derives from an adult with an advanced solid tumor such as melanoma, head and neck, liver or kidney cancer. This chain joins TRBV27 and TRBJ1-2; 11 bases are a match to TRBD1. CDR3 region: CASSSLPGQGEGYTF. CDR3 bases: TGTGCCAGCAGTAGTCTTCCGGGACAGGGGGAAGGCTACACCTTC.